Below, one T cell receptor (beta chain) is given with its context. The data derive from a study of blood T cell repertoires in COVID-19. This table comes from immunoSEQ multiplex PCR, and its TCRdb copy is limited to in-frame clones, with some not included. Here the sample spans over 250,000 clones, approximately 83% being singletons. Germline V gene lookup returns CDR1 SGHRS and CDR2 YFSETQ. Deletions cut 0 bases from V and 1 base from J, with 10 bases between. The CDR3 covers 15 residues. Sequenced material: peripheral blood. This clonotype was sampled from a woman between 70 and 85 years old with acute or convalescent COVID-19. The chain has TRBV5-1 and TRBJ1-1, with unresolved D. In nucleotides, the CDR3 is TGCGCCAGCAGCTTGGAAGGAGGGAGGAACACTGAAGCTTTCTTT. Its protein is CASSLEGGRNTEAFF.